This T cell receptor beta chain is from a study of T cell responses to AZD1222 COVID-19 vaccine (dated by TCRdb to about 2021). Regarding the research as a whole: A total of more than 230 trial participants underwent TCR sequencing, of whom some 200 had received two doses of AZD1222 and roughly 26 had received two doses of the MenACWY control vaccine. Trial participants were enrolled by age into 18-55, 56-69 and 70-plus year subgroups, with approximately 160, 26 and 62 TCR-sequenced participants respectively.

This specimen's time point label, interpreted: about 28 days (+/-7) after the second vaccine dose. AZD1222 recipients given second doses at about 4 weeks or at about 12 weeks were pooled, since spike-specific TCR depth and breadth were not found to differ between the two schedules. Vaccinee samples were obtained from the UK trials COV001 and COV002, which included a single-blind randomized controlled phase 2/3 trial of AZD1222 (ChAdOx1 nCoV-19) in healthy adults. For TCRbeta chain sequencing, PBMC samples were collected from trial participants at day 0 and at day 28 after the second dose. The CDR1 and CDR2 encoded by the germline V gene are SNHLY and FYNNEI. Spanning cysteine to phenylalanine, the CDR3 consists of 15 amino acids. Of all the DNA, just the CDR3 is kept, 45 bases in frame from base 1. V is clipped by 7 bases and J by 5 bases, and the sequence between their germline boundaries is 15 bases long.

Study-wide findings and limitations: Vaccine-associated CD4 TCRs spanned the whole spike protein, with dominant responses in regions 160-218 and 743-854. Conclusions about previously exposed vaccinees were limited because only five to seven AZD1222 recipients were SARS-CoV-2 seropositive at baseline. Participants were mostly white British, with more females than males. The authors suggested clonal diversity may have been underestimated. In the small 56-69-year group, the increase in depth fell short of significance, most likely because of low power. Reportedly, almost half of the unique spike-specific TCRs recognized epitopes lying outside the regions that are mutated in the B.1.351 and B.1.1.7 variants. Spike-specific TCR breadth and depth rose significantly after two AZD1222 doses compared with day 0 and with MenACWY recipients. Because no day 14 peak-response samples were available, the repertoires could be characterized only after the peak T cell response.

Regarding this clone: What antigen it recognizes has not been identified. Base qualities are not provided; no much larger clone lies one nucleotide away.

The CDR3 regions of human TCRbeta chains were subjected to immunosequencing. Turning to the authors' computational methods: TCRs in the repertoires were matched against a reference library of SARS-CoV-2-specific TCRs that had been generated with the MIRA antigen-specificity platform. Breadth was defined as the fraction of unique TCRs that were SARS-CoV-2-associated, and depth was defined as the fraction of total T cells that were SARS-CoV-2-associated. Using the MIRA data, each spike-specific TCR was assigned both to the spike region to which the TCR was reactive and to a CD4 or CD8 class. Log10-transformed breadth and depth values were compared by one-way ANOVA with Sidak's multiple comparisons tests. Entries here come from immuneACCESS through TCRdb and include only in-frame sequences with V and J called. Some clones fail to appear in such tables; in the studies checked, an unresolved V gene covers under half of the shortfall, and the cause of the remainder is unknown. The V and J calls and clone size were taken over from that table, and D and trimming were inferred from the DNA. For this sample the table gives about 89,000 clones, of which around nine tenths were detected only once. The top ten clonotypes cover under 14% of the sample.

The clonotype originates from an adult who received the AZD1222 COVID-19 vaccine. The rearrangement combines TRBV2 with TRBJ1-6; the D gene is unclear. The sequences come from peripheral blood, collected 28 days after the second AZD1222 dose. The sequenced DNA is TGTGCCAGCACACCCAACCTGGGGAATAATTCACCCCTCCACTTT. Its product reads: CASTPNLGNNSPLHF.